One and the same sample provided the 8 T cell receptor beta chains below, sequenced in a study of post-analysis software for immune sequencing data. These TCRs are of unknown antigen specificity. Unique molecular identifiers tagged the TCR beta cDNA libraries. TCRdb used MiXCR to reprocess the PCR reads, holding one entry per CDR3 protein. The sample carries approximately 660,000 distinct CDR3 sequences, approximately 59% recorded once. General study results and limits: Controls had lower frequencies than patients of about five TRBV segments, which included TRBV5-6, TRBV5-1 and TRBV20-1.

Sequencing was performed on blood. The receptors originated from a girl aged 2-10 years with multiple sclerosis.

This clonotype was seen only a few times. The chain joins TRBV9 to TRBJ2-3; D unresolved. CDR1 and CDR2 from the germline V gene are SGDLS and YYNGEE. Trimming took off 0 bases at V and 4 bases at J, with 9 bases between the two ends. The CDR3 is 14 amino acids. CDR3 amino acids: CASSVGAFADTQYF. CDR3 DNA sequence: TGTGCCAGCAGCGTAGGAGCGTTTGCAGATACGCAGTATTTT. Full variable domain (outside the CDR3, taken from reference TRBV9 and TRBJ2-3): DSGVTQTPKHLITATGQRVTLRCSPRSGDLSVYWYQQSLDQGLQFLIQYYNGEERAKGNILERFSAQQFPDLHSELNLSSLELGDSALYFCASSVGAFADTQYFGPGTRLTVL.

This chain uses TRBV28 with TRBJ2-5; D gene uncertain. V dropped 3 bases and J dropped 1 base, with 6 bases sitting between them. Per the germline V gene, CDR1 is MDHEN and CDR2 is SYDVKM. This CDR3 has 13 residues. As DNA, the CDR3 is TGTGCCAGCAGTTTCGGCCTCCAAGAGACCCAGTACTTC. It is translated as CASSFGLQETQYF.

This clonotype was counted a single time. The J gene is TRBJ2-2, the V gene TRBV12-3 or TRBV12-4; D may match TRBD1 or TRBD2 (7 bases each). The CDR3 length is 15 residues. V lost 7 bases and J 7 bases, leaving 19 bases between the germline ends. The chain's CDR3 is CASKQGGRKDGELFF. CDR3 coding DNA: TGTGCCAGCAAGCAGGGGGGGCGGAAGGACGGGGAGCTGTTTTTT.

The chain uses TRBV10-3 and TRBJ2-3; 7 nucleotides agree with TRBD1. Germline V gene lookup returns CDR1 ENHRY and CDR2 SYGVKD. This CDR3 region has 13 residues. V lost 10 bases, J lost 2 bases, and 6 bases stayed unmatched. The CDR3: CATGTAITDTQYF. CDR3 bases: TGTGCCACCGGGACAGCGATCACAGATACGCAGTATTTT.

CDR3 nucleotide sequence: TGCAGCGGCGGAGAGTCGTCCCAGGCAGATACGCAGTATTTT. It yields the protein CSGGESSQADTQYF. The J gene is TRBJ2-3, the V gene TRBV29-1; D not resolved. This CDR3 spans 14 amino acids. Germline V gene data show CDR1 as SQVTM and CDR2 as ANQGSEA. V lost 7 bases, J lost 4 bases, and 18 bases lay in between.

The chain is built from TRBV10-3 and TRBJ2-1, with D possibly TRBD1 on 5 matching bases. Germline loops: CDR1 ENHRY, CDR2 SYGVKD. This CDR3 region has 16 residues. Trimming stripped 4 bases from V and 0 bases from J, with 13 bases between. The CDR3 sequence is CAISGGHSSSYNEQFF. The CDR3 bases are TGTGCCATCAGTGGTGGACATTCGAGCTCCTACAATGAGCAGTTCTTC.

The chain carries TRBV7-9 and TRBJ1-5, with D unresolved. V was cut by 3 bases and J by 0 bases, with 6 bases left in between. The CDR3 extends over 14 amino acids. Germline loops: CDR1 SEHNR, CDR2 FQNEAQ (reference sequence). CDR3 residues: CASSFSVSNQPQHF. The CDR3 coding sequence is TGTGCCAGCAGCTTCTCAGTTAGCAATCAGCCCCAGCATTTT.

The chain links TRBV10-3 to TRBJ1-1; possible D gene TRBD1, 5 bases. Deletions cut 5 bases from V and 2 bases from J, with 33 bases between. The CDR3 runs 21 residues. Per germline, CDR1 ENHRY and CDR2 SYGVKD. DNA of the CDR3: TGTGCCATCAGTCCTATCCCCCGCCTTGGTTATGAACAGGTCCAAAACACTGAAGCTTTCTTT. Translation gives CAISPIPRLGYEQVQNTEAFF.